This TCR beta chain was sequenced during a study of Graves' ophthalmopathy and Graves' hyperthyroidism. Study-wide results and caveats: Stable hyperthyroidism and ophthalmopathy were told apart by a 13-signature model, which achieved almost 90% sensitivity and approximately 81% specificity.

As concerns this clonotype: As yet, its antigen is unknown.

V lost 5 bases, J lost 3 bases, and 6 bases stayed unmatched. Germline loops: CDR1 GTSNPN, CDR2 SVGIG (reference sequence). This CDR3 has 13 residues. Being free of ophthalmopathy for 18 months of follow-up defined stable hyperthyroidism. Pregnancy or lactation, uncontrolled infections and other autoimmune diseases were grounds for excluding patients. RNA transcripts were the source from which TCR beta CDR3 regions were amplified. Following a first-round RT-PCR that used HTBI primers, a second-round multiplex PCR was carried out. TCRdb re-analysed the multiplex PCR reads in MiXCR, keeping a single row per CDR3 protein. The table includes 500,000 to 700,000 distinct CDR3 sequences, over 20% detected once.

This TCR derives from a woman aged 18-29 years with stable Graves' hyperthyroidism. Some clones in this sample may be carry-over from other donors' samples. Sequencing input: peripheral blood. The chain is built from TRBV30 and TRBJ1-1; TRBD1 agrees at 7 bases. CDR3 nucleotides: TGTGCCTGGGGAGACAGGGCGGACACTGAAGCTTTCTTT. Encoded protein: CAWGDRADTEAFF.